This TCR beta chain was identified in a study of T-cell memory formation after mild COVID-19. Study summary: There were largely donor-specific TCR clusters. Notes on the study in general: Clonal second-wave expansions that peaked on day 37 had unconfirmed SARS-CoV-2 specificity.

This CDR3 region has 14 residues. Per germline, CDR1 LGHDT and CDR2 YNNKEL (reference sequence). Trimming pared 8 bases from V and 2 bases from J, leaving 14 bases between. This clonotype was counted at least ten times. No antigen is known for it. TCRdb ran MiXCR on the 5' RACE reads and lists one entry per CDR3 protein. The table has 500,000 to 600,000 distinct CDR3 sequences, roughly 17% seen once. Sequenced: PBMCs or a T cell subset sorted from them (not recorded which). This rearrangement joins TRBV3-1 to TRBJ2-3, with a weak D call TRBD2 (6 bases). The TCR originated in an adult woman who had mild COVID-19 (a few samples of this study predate the infection). Cell type and time point are not known. CDR3 nucleotide sequence: TGTGCCAGCCGATCGGGGGTCACCACAGATACGCAGTATTTT. This encodes CASRSGVTTDTQYF.